Listed here are 32 T cell receptor beta chains from one sample, sequenced in a study of T cells expressing NK-cell markers. With the 5' RACE reads reprocessed, TCRdb shows one record per CDR3 protein and no DNA. The sample has 350,000 to 450,000 distinct CDR3 sequences. Sequencing input: blood T cells: a sorted CD56 or NKG2C T cell subset, CD4+ or CD8+ T cells, or bulk PBMC T cells (not recorded which). All receptors come from a man aged 18-70 years in good health.

V gene TRBV12-3 or TRBV12-4 combines with J gene TRBJ2-1; TCRdb designates TRBD2, a call that cannot be tested without DNA. The length of the CDR3 is 19 residues. The CDR3 reads CASSFGGLAGGRRSGEQFF.

The rearrangement joins TRBV28 to TRBJ2-7; TCRdb's D call, TRBD1, is unchecked because there is no DNA. The CDR3 length is 16 residues. In germline, CDR1 is MDHEN, CDR2 SYDVKM. The CDR3: CASRDEQGYSSYEQYF.

The V gene is TRBV5-1, the J gene TRBJ1-4; the TCRdb D gene call, TRBD1, has no DNA to confirm it. The CDR3 sequence is 16 residues long. Per germline, CDR1 SGHRS and CDR2 YFSETQ. The CDR3 here is CASSADGQGRNEKLFF. Full variable domain (outside the CDR3, taken from reference TRBV5-1 and TRBJ1-4): KAGVTQTPRYLIKTRGQQVTLSCSPISGHRSVSWYQQTPGQGLQFLFEYFSETQRNKGNFPGRFSGRQFSNSRSEMNVSTLELGDSALYLCASSADGQGRNEKLFFGSGTQLSVL.

The chain has TRBV2 and TRBJ2-3; TCRdb's D gene call, TRBD1, goes unchecked for lack of DNA. Germline-derived CDR1 and CDR2 are SNHLY and FYNNEI. CDR3 length: 15 amino acids. CDR3: CASKPYGRGPDTQYF.

This chain joins TRBV9 and TRBJ1-1; TCRdb reports TRBD1, a call that lacks DNA to check it against. The germline gives CDR1 SGDLS, CDR2 YYNGEE. CDR3 length: 15 residues. CDR3 sequence: CASSAQGFVDTEAFF.

This chain connects TRBV3-1 to TRBJ1-1; TCRdb selects TRBD1, and the lack of DNA leaves this call unchecked. This CDR3 has 15 residues. Germline loops: CDR1 LGHDT, CDR2 YNNKEL (reference sequence). CDR3 loop: CASSPRRKQANEAFF.

The chain carries TRBV20-1 and TRBJ2-5. Germline assignment: CDR1 DFQATT and CDR2 SNEGSKA (reference sequence). This CDR3 has 13 residues. CDR3 protein: CSARGQLGETQYF.

The rearrangement links TRBV27 to TRBJ1-6; the TCRdb call, TRBD1, lacks DNA for checking. The CDR3 length is 15 residues. Germline lookup yields CDR1 MNHEY and CDR2 SMNVEV (reference sequence). The CDR3 region is CATKVGGVWNSPLHF.

The rearrangement uses TRBV7-3 and TRBJ2-5; TCRdb's D call, TRBD1, is unchecked because there is no DNA. Germline CDR1 is SGHTA and CDR2 is FQGTGA. There are 15 residues in the CDR3. CDR3 protein: CASSFTPGTKETQYF.

The rearrangement uses TRBV5-6 and TRBJ1-5; the D gene TCRdb calls, TRBD1, cannot be checked with no DNA. The CDR3 covers 17 residues. Germline V gives CDR1 SGHDT, CDR2 YYEEEE. The CDR3 protein is CASSLWSGLRVDQPQHF.

The gene calls are TRBV7-2 and TRBJ2-5; the TRBD2 assignment by TCRdb is unverifiable without DNA. The germline V gene has CDR1 SGHTA and CDR2 FQGNSA. This CDR3 region has 15 residues. The CDR3 here is CASSTGDHVIRFQYF. The variable domain in full, with the rest retrieved from reference TRBV7-2 and TRBJ2-5, is GAGVSQSPSNKVTEKGKDVELRCDPISGHTALYWYRQSLGQGLEFLIYFQGNSAPDKSGLPSDRFSAERTGGSVSTLTIQRTQQEDSAVYLCASSTGDHVIRFQYFGPGTRLLVL.

The genes are TRBV12-3 or TRBV12-4 and TRBJ2-7; TCRdb's D call of TRBD1 is untestable without DNA. CDR3 length: 16 residues. CDR3 protein: CASTISRGTGKGEQYF.

This CDR3 is CASSRDRGTYEQYF. The gene calls are TRBV4-1 and TRBJ2-7; TCRdb's D gene call, TRBD1, goes unchecked for lack of DNA. Germline CDR1 reads MGHRA; CDR2 reads YSYEKL. This CDR3 has 14 amino acids.

The V call is TRBV7-6, the J call TRBJ1-5; the D gene TCRdb calls, TRBD1, cannot be checked with no DNA. This CDR3 region has 15 residues. Germline V gene sequence: CDR1 SGHVS, CDR2 FNYEAQ. The CDR3 reads CASSLGQGNNQPQHF.

The chain has TRBV7-3 and TRBJ2-7; as DNA is missing, the TRBD2 call by TCRdb cannot be tested. The CDR3 has 14 amino acids. Germline V gene data show CDR1 as SGHTA and CDR2 as FQGTGA. The CDR3 sequence is CASSLWGLVGEQYF.

J is TRBJ2-7 and V is TRBV2; TCRdb outputs TRBD1, but without DNA this stays unchecked. Germline V gives CDR1 SNHLY, CDR2 FYNNEI. CDR3 length equals 15 residues. The CDR3 is CASNPRDGLTYEQYF.

The rearrangement links TRBV29-1 to TRBJ2-5. CDR1 and CDR2 (germline): SQVTM, ANQGSEA. The CDR3 length is 14 residues. This chain's CDR3 is CSAPGRGHQETQYF.

The CDR3 is CASTLRDRGIGQFF. The chain joins TRBV12-3 or TRBV12-4 to TRBJ2-1; lacking DNA, the TRBD1 call made by TCRdb goes unchecked. The CDR3 has 14 residues.

This sequence joins TRBV3-1 and TRBJ1-1; checking the TCRdb D call of TRBD1 is not possible without DNA. The CDR3 covers 16 residues. Germline assignment: CDR1 LGHDT and CDR2 YNNKEL (reference sequence). The CDR3 spells CASSQDTPGLGTEAFF.

The gene calls are TRBV3-1 and TRBJ1-5. CDR3 length: 15 amino acids. Germline loops: CDR1 LGHDT, CDR2 YNNKEL (reference sequence). CDR3 loop: CASSQGGGLNQPQHF.

The chain carries TRBV5-1 and TRBJ2-5; there is no DNA to check the TCRdb D call of TRBD2. The CDR3 is 15 amino acids. CDR1 is SGHRS, CDR2 YFSETQ, per germline. The CDR3 is CASSFLQASGGTQYF.

CDR3: CSVDGAGGGTTEAFF. This chain joins TRBV29-1 and TRBJ1-1; TCRdb names TRBD1, which stays unverified in the absence of DNA. Germline V gene lookup returns CDR1 SQVTM and CDR2 ANQGSEA. The CDR3 length is 15 residues.

This rearrangement joins TRBV12-3 or TRBV12-4 to TRBJ2-1; the TCRdb call, TRBD1, lacks DNA for checking. This CDR3 region has 16 residues. The CDR3 here is CASSQNRGGSYNEQFF.

The J gene is TRBJ2-3, the V gene TRBV20-1; TCRdb's D call, TRBD2, is unchecked because there is no DNA. The CDR3 sequence is 15 residues long. Germline V lookup: CDR1 DFQATT, CDR2 SNEGSKA (reference sequence). The CDR3 protein is CSASPSGGLGDTQYF.

The chain has TRBV6-4 and TRBJ1-1; TCRdb picks TRBD1, but there is no DNA to check that call. CDR3 length: 14 residues. Per germline, CDR1 MRHNA and CDR2 SNTAGT. The CDR3 spells CASSEQGVGTEAFF.

V and J are TRBV20-1 and TRBJ1-4; the TCRdb call, TRBD1, lacks DNA for checking. CDR3 length: 16 amino acids. The V gene's germline CDR1 is DFQATT and CDR2 SNEGSKA (reference sequence). CDR3 sequence: CSARGSGTGWYEKLFF.

This rearrangement joins TRBV20-1 to TRBJ2-7; the D call from TCRdb, TRBD1, cannot be confirmed without DNA. This CDR3 has 12 residues. Germline V gene lookup returns CDR1 DFQATT and CDR2 SNEGSKA (reference sequence). The CDR3 spells CSATTPGYEQYF.

The V and J genes are TRBV6-1 and TRBJ1-5; TCRdb picks TRBD1, but there is no DNA to check that call. The germline CDR1 and CDR2 sequences are MNHNS and SASEGT. The CDR3 loop spans 17 amino acids. CDR3 amino acids: CASSKDRGRLSNQPQHF.

The V gene is TRBV6-1, the J gene TRBJ2-1; TCRdb outputs TRBD1, but without DNA this stays unchecked. Germline loops: CDR1 MNHNS, CDR2 SASEGT. The CDR3 has 13 residues. The CDR3 sequence is CASTPGRYNEQFF.

V is TRBV15 and J is TRBJ2-6; TCRdb selects TRBD1, and the lack of DNA leaves this call unchecked. Germline CDR1 and CDR2: LNHNV and YYDKDF (reference sequence). There are 17 residues in the CDR3. This CDR3 reads CATSSGQFYSGANVLTF.

V and J are TRBV19 and TRBJ2-7. Germline-derived CDR1 and CDR2 are LNHDA and SQIVND (reference sequence). This CDR3 comprises 15 residues. This CDR3 is CASSIDLGRRYEQYF.

The rearrangement links TRBV28 to TRBJ1-6; TCRdb's assignment of TRBD1 cannot be checked, as there is no DNA. CDR3 length: 15 residues. Germline V CDR1 and CDR2: MDHEN, SYDVKM. CDR3 sequence: CASSFLGQGVSPLHF.